This T cell receptor (beta chain) was recovered during a study of blood T cell repertoires in COVID-19. About the study: The samples span acute and convalescent COVID-19 from the United States, Italy and Spain. The analysed material was cDNA or gDNA that came from T cells, B-cell-depleted T cells, or PBMCs.

Here immunoSEQ multiplex PCR was the method, and the copy in TCRdb shows in-frame clones only, minus some. The data show about 110,000 clones, about 84% seen once. The V gene end was trimmed by 5 bases and the J gene end by 6 bases; junction bases not matched to a gene: 3. This CDR3 region has 13 residues. Germline CDR1 reads GTSNPN; CDR2 reads SVGIG (reference sequence). The clonotype was recovered from a woman aged 55-69 years with acute or convalescent COVID-19. The source material was peripheral blood. The chain employs TRBV30 and TRBJ1-5; 11 positions agree with TRBD1. CDR3 sequence: CAWGQGAGQPQHF. The DNA of the CDR3 is TGTGCCTGGGGACAGGGGGCAGGTCAGCCCCAGCATTTT.